The subject of this entry is one TCR beta chain. No antigen is known for it. These data originate in a study of shared clonotypes between healthy human individuals. Study findings and constraints: Sharing across four donors was highest in naive CD4 (around 5%) and lowest in memory CD8 (approximately 0.4%). Blood was the sole source, and tissue repertoires probably differ.

Every contributor of samples was a Caucasian grown-up residing in Nashville, Tennessee. Negatively enriched CD4+ T cells were divided by CD45RA into naive and memory. The V end lost 3 bases, the J end lost 1 base, and 15 bases lay between the germline ends. The germline CDR1 and CDR2 sequences are MNHNS and SASEGT. This CDR3 has 16 residues. Data came from immunoSEQ multiplex PCR; TCRdb stores just in-frame clones and leaves some out. Of some 2 million clones listed, 95% are singletons. This clonotype originated in a man younger than 35 in good health. Sequences were obtained from naive CD4+ T cells sorted from blood. As to subset: CD45RA+ positively selected. The chain links TRBV6-1 to TRBJ1-2; the D gene is possibly TRBD1 (6 bases). The CDR3 reads CASSDLGSGDNYGYTF. CDR3 in DNA: TGTGCCAGCAGTGATTTGGGTTCAGGGGATAACTATGGCTACACCTTC.